One sample yielded the 11 T cell receptor beta chains listed below, sequenced in a study of blood T cell repertoires in COVID-19. TCRdb keeps only in-frame clones here, not all; method: immunoSEQ multiplex PCR. The sample yields 160,000 or so clones, about 80% seen once. The sequencing input was peripheral blood. The receptors come from a human donor in a cohort sampled during active COVID-19.

This chain connects TRBV7-2 to TRBJ1-1, with 7 bases identical to TRBD1. The CDR3 totals 15 residues. Trimming cost V 3 bases and J 0 bases; bases outside gene matches: 4. The germline V gene encodes CDR1 SGHTA and CDR2 FQGNSA. In DNA form, the CDR3 reads TGTGCCAGCAGCTTCGCAGGGGGAATGAACACTGAAGCTTTCTTT. It yields the protein CASSFAGGMNTEAFF.

About this clone itself: At one end the junction does not follow the germline gene, possibly because of a read error. The gene calls are TRBV7-7 and TRBJ2-2; 8 positions match TRBD1. The CDR3 runs 16 residues. Germline lookup yields CDR1 SSHAT and CDR2 FNYEAQ (reference sequence). The CDR3 nucleotides are TGTGCTAGCAGCACAGATCGACAGGGGCGCACCGGGGAGCTGTTTTTT. Its translation: CASSTDRQGRTGELFF. The whole variable domain, filled in from reference TRBV7-7 and TRBJ2-2, reads GAGVSQSPRYKVTKRGQDVTLRCDPISSHATLYWYQQALGQGPEFLTYFNYEAQPDKSGLPSDRFSAERPEGSISTLTIQRTEQRDSAMYRCASSTDRQGRTGELFFGEGSRLTVL.

The chain has TRBV15 and TRBJ1-5; TRBD1 is a possible D gene (5 bases). Germline V gene sequence: CDR1 LNHNV, CDR2 YYDKDF (reference sequence). The CDR3 covers 16 residues. The V end lost 1 base, the J end lost 5 bases, and 15 bases lay between the germline ends. This chain's CDR3 is CATSRVEGRSDQPQHF. The CDR3 region has the DNA TGTGCCACCAGCAGAGTGGAGGGGAGGAGTGATCAGCCCCAGCATTTT.

This chain links TRBV27 with TRBJ2-7; no reliable D call. The CDR3 spans 13 residues. V lost 5 bases and J 3 bases, leaving 11 bases between the germline ends. The germline V gene encodes CDR1 MNHEY and CDR2 SMNVEV (reference sequence). The CDR3 sequence: CASSKTDNYEQYF. In DNA form, the CDR3 reads TGTGCCAGCAGTAAGACTGATAACTACGAGCAGTACTTC.

V and J are TRBV7-3 and TRBJ2-4, with 7 bases aligning to TRBD1. The V segment lost 4 bases and the J segment 8 bases; nucleotides outside the gene matches: 5. There are 13 residues in the CDR3. In germline, CDR1 is SGHTA, CDR2 FQGTGA. This CDR3 is CASSSTGSDIQYF. For the CDR3, the DNA is TGTGCCAGCAGCTCGACAGGGTCGGACATTCAGTACTTC. Supplemented by reference TRBV7-3 and TRBJ2-4, the full variable domain reads GAGVSQTPSNKVTEKGKYVELRCDPISGHTALYWYRQSLGQGPEFLIYFQGTGAADDSGLPNDRFFAVRPEGSVSTLKIQRTERGDSAVYLCASSSTGSDIQYFGAGTRLSVL.

This chain links TRBV7-2 with TRBJ2-5; 11 nucleotides agree with TRBD1. Trimming cost V 2 bases and J 4 bases; bases outside gene matches: 3. The CDR3 consists of 15 residues. Per the germline V gene, CDR1 is SGHTA and CDR2 is FQGNSA. Here the CDR3 reads CASSLRGQGVETQYF. The CDR3 DNA is TGTGCCAGCAGCTTAAGGGGACAGGGGGTAGAGACCCAGTACTTC.

The chain couples TRBV5-4 to TRBJ2-1, with TRBD2 matching over 7 bases. The V and J ends lost 4 bases and 3 bases, in that order; junction bases with no gene match: 7. Germline V CDR1 and CDR2: SGHNT, YYREEE (reference sequence). The CDR3 spans 15 residues. This CDR3 reads CASSPGWEGYNEQFF. The CDR3 DNA reads as TGTGCCAGCAGCCCGGGCTGGGAGGGCTACAATGAGCAGTTCTTC.

V usage is TRBV5-6 and J usage is TRBJ1-6, with D possibly being TRBD1 (6 bases). Germline-derived CDR1 and CDR2 are SGHDT and YYEEEE. V dropped 3 bases and J dropped 2 bases, with 12 bases sitting between them. This CDR3 comprises 16 residues. As DNA, the CDR3 is TGTGCCAGCAGCTCTGGGGGGGCAACCTATAATTCACCCCTCCACTTT. It encodes CASSSGGATYNSPLHF.

The V gene is TRBV6-4, the J gene TRBJ1-1; tentatively, D is TRBD1 (5 bases). CDR1 and CDR2 from the germline V gene are MRHNA and SNTAGT. Trimming pared 5 bases from V and 1 base from J, leaving 8 bases between. The CDR3 length is 13 residues. CDR3 amino acids: CASSTQGNTEAFF. CDR3 DNA: TGTGCCAGCAGTACTCAGGGGAACACTGAAGCTTTCTTT.

V gene TRBV7-9 combines with J gene TRBJ1-2, with TRBD1 identical over 9 bases. In germline, CDR1 is SEHNR, CDR2 FQNEAQ (reference sequence). V lost 1 base and J lost 2; bases outside the gene matches: 8. The CDR3 totals 17 residues. CDR3 bases: TGTGCCAGCAGCTTAGGCGGCTGGGACAGGGTCAACTATGGCTACACCTTC. It translates to CASSLGGWDRVNYGYTF.

V is TRBV5-1 and J is TRBJ2-1, with 12 bases fitting TRBD2. The CDR3 runs 16 residues. CDR1 and CDR2 from the germline V gene are SGHRS and YFSETQ. Losses at the gene ends were 4 bases for V and 0 bases for J; bases not matched to a gene: 2. CDR3 in amino acids: CASSMTSGSSYNEQFF. DNA for the CDR3: TGCGCCAGCAGCATGACTAGCGGGAGCTCCTACAATGAGCAGTTCTTC.